Listed here are 20 T cell receptor beta chains from one sample, sequenced in a study of lung T cells in sarcoidosis with Löfgren's syndrome. TCRdb recomputed calls from the reads with MiXCR, one row per CDR3 protein. The repertoire includes some 2,100 distinct CDR3 sequences, about a fifth of them detected once, and around an eighth sits in the top ten. The sample consisted of CD4+ T cells from bronchoalveolar lavage. All receptors derive from a human donor with sarcoidosis (Löfgren's syndrome or another form), or a control subject (not recorded which).

This chain uses TRBV29-1 with TRBJ2-6; TRBD2 agrees at 10 bases. The junction had 9 bases not matched to a gene; V was cut back by 4 bases and J by 3 bases. The CDR3 has 17 residues. From germline, CDR1 is SQVTM and CDR2 ANQGSEA. The CDR3 nucleotides are TGCAGCGTTGTGCTAGCGGGGGCCCTATATGGGGCCAACGTCCTGACTTTC. As protein: CSVVLAGALYGANVLTF.

This clonotype is judged medium-sized (0.01 to 0.1%). This sequence joins TRBV10-3 and TRBJ1-1, with D possibly being TRBD1 (6 bases). The length of the CDR3 is 15 residues. Germline CDR1 is ENHRY and CDR2 is SYGVKD. Trimming pared 6 bases from V and 0 bases from J, leaving 14 bases between. CDR3 in DNA: TGTGCCATCAGGAGGGGGGTGGAAATGAACACTGAAGCTTTCTTT. Translation: CAIRRGVEMNTEAFF.

Relative to its sample, this clonotype is medium-sized (0.01 to 0.1%). The V gene is TRBV2, the J gene TRBJ1-4, with 8 bases lining up with TRBD1. Looked up from germline, CDR1 is SNHLY and CDR2 is FYNNEI. V shed 8 bases, J shed 8 bases, and the junction held 4 bases outside the gene matches. This CDR3 has 12 residues. Here the CDR3 reads CASGQGWEKLFF. The CDR3 coding sequence is TGTGCCAGCGGACAGGGCTGGGAAAAACTGTTTTTT.

As concerns this clonotype: One end of the junction does not line up with germline, which may come from a read error. The V and J genes are TRBV27 and TRBJ1-3; D is undetermined. The CDR3 contains 16 residues. Germline CDR1 MNHEY, CDR2 SMNVEV (reference sequence). The CDR3 coding sequence is TGTGCCAGCAGTTTAGGCAGCCCCGAGACTGGAGACACCATATATTTT. Translated, it gives CASSLGSPETGDTIYF.

This clonotype ranks as large. The gene calls are TRBV7-2 and TRBJ1-2, with 11 bases identical to TRBD1. CDR1 SGHTA and CDR2 FQGNSA come from the germline V gene. The CDR3 has 14 residues. The junction had 4 bases not matched to a gene; V was cut back by 5 bases and J by 5 bases. The CDR3 nucleotides are TGTGCCAGCAGCGACCGGGACAGGGGGTATGGCTACACCTTC. The encoded protein is CASSDRDRGYGYTF.

By share of the sample, this clonotype is medium-sized. The V gene is TRBV12-3 or TRBV12-4, the J gene TRBJ2-1, with D perhaps being TRBD1 or TRBD2 (5 bases each). The CDR3 length is 12 residues. Trimming removed 6 bases at V and 15 bases at J, with 18 bases between. This CDR3 reads CASSRDGIEVFF. CDR3 coding DNA: TGTGCCAGCAGCCGGGACGGAATAGAGGTGTTCTTC.

This clonotype was counted at least ten times. The chain employs TRBV12-3 or TRBV12-4 and TRBJ1-1; D is ambiguous. The CDR3 has 14 amino acids. Trimming took 6 bases from V and 1 from J, leaving 12 bases between them. CDR3 DNA: TGTGCCAGCAGCCCCGTCTTCACGAACACTGAAGCTTTCTTT. Its protein product is CASSPVFTNTEAFF.

This clonotype is deemed medium-sized. The chain recombines TRBV24-1 with TRBJ2-1; possibly TRBD1 for D (5 bases). Per germline, CDR1 KGHDR and CDR2 SFDVKD. Trimming shortened V by 6 bases and J by 3 bases, and 8 bases separated the two germline ends. The length of the CDR3 is 13 residues. The CDR3 here is CATSSRVYNEQFF. The CDR3 DNA reads as TGTGCCACCAGTTCCAGGGTCTACAATGAGCAGTTCTTC.

With regard to this clonotype: A read error is possible here, since a much larger clone lies one base away. Since no conserved phenylalanine or tryptophan closes the CDR3, a read error is the likely cause. It is unclear where the CDR3 begins or ends on the DNA, so no DNA is shown, and the CDR3 is as TCRdb lists it. The rearrangement links TRBV2 to TRBJ2-1; TRBD1, as called in the table, went unchecked against the DNA. From its first to its last residue, the CDR3 has 11 amino acids. The germline gives CDR1 SNHLY, CDR2 FYNNEI. CDR3 amino acids: CASSPPGDSSL.

By sample fraction, this clonotype is medium-sized. This chain joins TRBV7-9 and TRBJ1-2; no clear D gene. V was cut by 4 bases and J by 4 bases, with 10 bases left in between. The CDR3 has 13 residues. Germline V lookup: CDR1 SEHNR, CDR2 FQNEAQ (reference sequence). The CDR3 is CASSSQSLYGYTF. CDR3 coding DNA: TGTGCCAGCAGCTCGCAGTCCCTCTATGGCTACACCTTC.

Within the sample, this clonotype is medium-sized. The V call is TRBV20-1, the J call TRBJ1-2; D is ambiguous. The CDR3 runs 13 residues. Germline V lookup: CDR1 DFQATT, CDR2 SNEGSKA (reference sequence). Trimming stripped 3 bases from V and 1 base from J, with 9 bases between. For the CDR3, the DNA is TGCAGTGCTAGCCCTCCGAATAACTATGGCTACACCTTC. Protein: CSASPPNNYGYTF.

This clonotype was seen at least ten times. The chain carries TRBV5-5 and TRBJ1-1; D ambiguous. Germline CDR1 SGHKS, CDR2 YYEKEE (reference sequence). This CDR3 comprises 13 residues. Trimming removed 4 bases from V and 8 bases from J, with 15 bases in between. The chain's CDR3 is CASSPNSAPEAFF. The CDR3 bases are TGTGCCAGCAGCCCAAACAGCGCACCCGAAGCTTTCTTT.

This clonotype was picked up a small number of times. This chain's CDR3 is CASSLAAWTGPILGKLFF. The DNA for the CDR3 is TGTGCCAGCAGCTTAGCGGCATGGACAGGGCCAATCTTGGGAAAACTGTTTTTT. V usage is TRBV7-9 and J usage is TRBJ1-4; 8 bases are a match to TRBD1. With V trimmed by 0 bases and J by 10 bases, 16 bases remained unmatched. The CDR3 extends over 18 amino acids. Germline lookup yields CDR1 SEHNR and CDR2 FQNEAQ (reference sequence). Supplemented by reference TRBV7-9 and TRBJ1-4, the full variable domain reads DTGVSQNPRHKITKRGQNVTFRCDPISEHNRLYWYRQTLGQGPEFLTYFQNEAQLEKSRLLSDRFSAERPKGSFSTLEIQRTEQGDSAMYLCASSLAAWTGPILGKLFFGSGTQLSVL.

By share, this clonotype counts as medium-sized (0.01 to 0.1%). The J gene is TRBJ2-2, the V gene TRBV7-6, with D tentatively TRBD2 (6 bases). Germline V lookup: CDR1 SGHVS, CDR2 FNYEAQ. This CDR3 is 14 amino acids long. V lost 5 bases and J 6 bases, leaving 13 bases between the germline ends. CDR3 amino acids: CASSAGRGAGELFF. The CDR3 DNA reads TGTGCCAGCAGCGCGGGACGTGGGGCCGGGGAGCTGTTTTTT.

By proportion, this clonotype is medium-sized. The chain has TRBV24-1 and TRBJ1-5, with D tentatively TRBD1 (5 bases). This CDR3 has 14 residues. Germline V CDR1 and CDR2: KGHDR, SFDVKD. Trimming removed 6 bases from V and 4 bases from J, with 12 bases in between. The CDR3 protein is CATSPRGGNQPQHF. CDR3 nucleotides: TGTGCCACCAGTCCTAGGGGTGGGAATCAGCCCCAGCATTTT.

By frequency in the sample, this clonotype is medium-sized. This sequence joins TRBV28 and TRBJ2-4; D unclear. Per germline, CDR1 MDHEN and CDR2 SYDVKM. V lost 3 bases, J lost 0 bases, and 12 bases lay in between. There are 16 residues in the CDR3. As DNA, the CDR3 is TGTGCCAGCAGTTTCTCCGAGAACGTAGCCAAAAACATTCAGTACTTC. Residues: CASSFSENVAKNIQYF. The full variable domain, with the rest looked up from reference TRBV28 and TRBJ2-4, is DVKVTQSSRYLVKRTGEKVFLECVQDMDHENMFWYRQDPGLGLRLIYFSYDVKMKEKGDIPEGYSVSREKKERFSLILESASTNQTSMYLCASSFSENVAKNIQYFGAGTRLSVL.

This clonotype is medium-sized. This chain links TRBV28 with TRBJ2-7; D gene unclear. The CDR3 totals 13 residues. Germline V gene data show CDR1 as MDHEN and CDR2 as SYDVKM. Trimming left V 3 bases short and J 3 bases short, with 9 bases between. DNA of the CDR3: TGTGCCAGCAGTTTCGGCCTCGGCTACGAGCAGTACTTC. It specifies CASSFGLGYEQYF.

This clonotype showed up just a few times. Just one base apart from a much larger clone, this may be a read error. The chain joins TRBV24-1 to TRBJ2-7, with D perhaps TRBD2 (5 bases). There are 11 residues in the CDR3. Germline CDR1 and CDR2: KGHDR and SFDVKD. This CDR3 reads CAASAGYEQYF. CDR3 bases: TGTGCCGCCAGTGCGGGCTACGAGCAGTACTTC.

As to this clonotype: The germline gene is not matched at one end of the junction; a read error may be the cause. The gene calls are TRBV7-2 and TRBJ2-7, with 8 bases identical to TRBD2. This CDR3 region has 14 residues. The germline gives CDR1 SGHTA, CDR2 FQGNSA. As DNA, the CDR3 is TGTGCCGGCAGCTCCCAGCCTAGCGGGTACGAGCAGTACTTC. It encodes CAGSSQPSGYEQYF.

By share of the sample, this clonotype is large (0.1 to 1%). The chain carries TRBV6-1 and TRBJ2-4; perhaps TRBD1 as D (5 bases). The CDR3 sequence is 13 residues long. With 6 bases removed from V and 6 bases from J, the gap between germline ends came to 12 bases. Germline values: CDR1 MNHNS, CDR2 SASEGT. The CDR3 region has the DNA TGTGCCAGCAGAGCCGGGCAGGGAAACATTCAGTACTTC. Translating it yields CASRAGQGNIQYF.